The 10 T cell receptor beta chains below all came from one sample that was sequenced in a study of T-cell memory formation after mild COVID-19. Using its own MiXCR run on the 5' RACE reads, TCRdb lists one record per CDR3 protein. There are a few hundred thousand distinct CDR3 sequences in the sample; less than 25% occur only once, and approximately 22% lies in the top ten. Material: PBMCs or a T cell subset sorted from them (not recorded which). All receptors derive from a man younger than 30 who had mild COVID-19 (a few samples of this study predate the infection). Cell type and time point are not known.

In regard to this clonotype: Since the CDR3 does not end with the conserved phenylalanine or tryptophan, this likely comes from a read error. The gene calls are TRBV25-1 and TRBJ2-1; D may be TRBD1 (5 bases). The V end lost 5 bases, the J end lost 7 bases, and 12 bases lay between the germline ends. In germline, CDR1 is MGHDK, CDR2 SYGVNS. The length of the CDR3 is 13 residues. CDR3 region: CASSPAGANEQFL. The CDR3 coding sequence is TGTGCCAGCAGTCCCGCTGGGGCGAATGAGCAGTTCTTA.

The V and J genes are TRBV6-6 and TRBJ1-3, with 7 nucleotides matching TRBD1. The CDR3 length is 11 residues. The germline V gene has CDR1 MNHNY and CDR2 SVGAGI (reference sequence). V shed 5 bases and J 9 bases; nucleotides not matched to a gene: 1. DNA for the CDR3: TGTGCCAGCAGTAGGACAGGCACCATATATTTT. Translated: CASSRTGTIYF.

This clonotype was observed a few times. The chain combines TRBV6-2 or TRBV6-3 with TRBJ1-1, with D perhaps matching TRBD1 (5 bases). CDR1 MNHEY and CDR2 SVGEGT come from the germline V gene. With 6 bases removed from V and 4 bases from J, the gap between germline ends came to 9 bases. This CDR3 is 12 amino acids long. This chain's CDR3 is CASSDGGTEAFF. As DNA, the CDR3 is TGTGCCAGCAGCGACGGGGGCACTGAAGCTTTCTTT.

The J gene is TRBJ1-1, the V gene TRBV18, with D possibly being TRBD1 (6 bases). The CDR3 sequence is 15 residues long. Germline V lookup: CDR1 KGHSH, CDR2 LQKENI. The V and J ends lost 3 bases and 1 base respectively, with 12 bases between them. For the CDR3, the DNA is TGTGCCAGCTCACCCCGCCCACAGGGGAACACTGAAGCTTTCTTT. Amino acid sequence: CASSPRPQGNTEAFF.

The chain joins TRBV28 to TRBJ1-6; D uncertain. The V and J ends lost 4 bases and 4 bases respectively, with 11 bases between them. Germline CDR1 MDHEN, CDR2 SYDVKM. This CDR3 has 15 amino acids. The DNA of the CDR3 is TGTGCCAGCAGTTCCACTCAGGTGTATAATTCACCCCTCCACTTT. Translated, it gives CASSSTQVYNSPLHF.

Here the CDR3 DNA reads TGTGCCAGCAGTATTCAGGGCTCACAAGAGACCCAGTACTTC. Its translation is CASSIQGSQETQYF. The chain links TRBV2 to TRBJ2-5, with a weak D call TRBD1 (5 bases). CDR1 SNHLY and CDR2 FYNNEI come from the germline V gene. The CDR3 extends over 14 amino acids. Trimming left V 5 bases short and J 2 bases short, with 12 bases between.

This clonotype came up many times. This chain links TRBV12-3 or TRBV12-4 with TRBJ2-7; 7 bases agree with TRBD2. Losses at the gene ends were 6 bases for V and 0 bases for J; bases not matched to a gene: 2. The CDR3 runs 13 residues. CDR3 bases: TGTGCCAGCAGGAGACTAGCCTCCTACGAGCAGTACTTC. Its translation is CASRRLASYEQYF.

This clonotype has more than one count but fewer than ten. This chain links TRBV9 with TRBJ2-4; 16 positions agree with TRBD2. CDR1 is SGDLS, CDR2 YYNGEE, per germline. The trim removed 3 bases at V and 4 bases at J, leaving 4 bases unmatched. CDR3 length: 17 amino acids. In DNA form, the CDR3 reads TGTGCCAGCAGCGATGGGACTAGCGGGGGGGTTAAAAACATTCAGTACTTC. This codes for CASSDGTSGGVKNIQYF. Full variable domain (rest looked up from reference TRBV9 and TRBJ2-4): DSGVTQTPKHLITATGQRVTLRCSPRSGDLSVYWYQQSLDQGLQFLIQYYNGEERAKGNILERFSAQQFPDLHSELNLSSLELGDSALYFCASSDGTSGGVKNIQYFGAGTRLSVL.

The V and J genes are TRBV7-2 and TRBJ2-7; D is ambiguous. Germline CDR1 SGHTA, CDR2 FQGNSA. The V end was cut by 5 bases, the J end by 6 bases, with 8 bases between. The CDR3 runs to 11 residues. The CDR3 sequence: CASSPLIEQYF. The CDR3 DNA is TGTGCCAGCAGCCCGCTGATCGAGCAGTACTTC.

There are a few counts of this clonotype. The chain is built from TRBV5-1 and TRBJ2-7; 11 bases match TRBD2. There are 15 residues in the CDR3. The V and J ends lost 4 bases and 3 bases, in that order; junction bases with no gene match: 6. Germline V gene sequence: CDR1 SGHRS, CDR2 YFSETQ. This CDR3 reads CASSQLAGGNYEQYF. In nucleotides, the CDR3 is TGCGCCAGCAGCCAGCTAGCGGGGGGAAACTACGAGCAGTACTTC.